The table lists the clone carrying this T cell receptor (beta chain) with a few counts. Its target is unknown. The identical CDR3 is also encoded by other nucleotide sequences in the sample. Trimming took 4 bases from V and 2 from J, leaving 10 bases between them. The CDR3 runs 13 residues. Per the germline V gene, CDR1 is SGHRS and CDR2 is YFSETQ. This entry belongs to a study of cytomegalovirus exposure and HLA in healthy donors. Study summary: The approximately 130 validation repertoires were reported in a later analysis to have been generated on the same platform as the roughly 630 first-cohort repertoires.

Study-wide findings and caveats: According to reports, the classifier identified cytomegalovirus status with high specificity and sensitivity. The listing of roughly 160 TCR beta chains classed them as cytomegalovirus-associated.

Among the roughly 120 subjects of the validation cohort, separate from the roughly 670-subject first cohort, were the donors. Clones were read by immunoSEQ multiplex PCR, and TCRdb kept only the in-frame ones, dropping some. The table lists 150,000 to 200,000 clones, 84% of them singletons. The receptor was derived from a man younger than 35 in good health and CMV-seropositive. Sequencing input: PBMCs. The V gene is TRBV5-1, the J gene TRBJ2-7; D perhaps matches TRBD1 (6 bases). The CDR3 region is CASSPEGAYEQYF. The CDR3, as DNA: TGCGCCAGCAGCCCCGAGGGGGCCTACGAGCAGTACTTC.